The present entry profiles one TCR beta chain with its context. Participants reported their clinical history, and cohort assignment relied on those reports. Only in-frame clones appear in the TCRdb table, and some are missing; sequencing was by immunoSEQ multiplex PCR. Of 290,000 or so clones in the sample, approximately 92% are singletons; the top ten hold around 1.1%. This entry is derived from a study of blood T cell repertoires in COVID-19. Study-wide context: Sources were T cells, B-cell-depleted T cells, or PBMCs; the material itself was cDNA or gDNA.

V was pared by 2 bases and J by 5 bases, with 6 bases of the junction left unmatched. Per germline, CDR1 MNHEY and CDR2 SVGAGI. The CDR3 loop spans 16 amino acids. This TCR was sampled from a woman aged 25 to 45 who had recovered from COVID-19. The rearrangement links TRBV6-5 to TRBJ1-1; 12 bases align to TRBD1. What was sequenced was PBMCs or T cells enriched from blood (not recorded which). CDR3 loop: CASSYPGQGARTEAFF. CDR3 DNA: TGTGCCAGCAGTTACCCGGGACAGGGGGCGCGGACTGAAGCTTTCTTT.